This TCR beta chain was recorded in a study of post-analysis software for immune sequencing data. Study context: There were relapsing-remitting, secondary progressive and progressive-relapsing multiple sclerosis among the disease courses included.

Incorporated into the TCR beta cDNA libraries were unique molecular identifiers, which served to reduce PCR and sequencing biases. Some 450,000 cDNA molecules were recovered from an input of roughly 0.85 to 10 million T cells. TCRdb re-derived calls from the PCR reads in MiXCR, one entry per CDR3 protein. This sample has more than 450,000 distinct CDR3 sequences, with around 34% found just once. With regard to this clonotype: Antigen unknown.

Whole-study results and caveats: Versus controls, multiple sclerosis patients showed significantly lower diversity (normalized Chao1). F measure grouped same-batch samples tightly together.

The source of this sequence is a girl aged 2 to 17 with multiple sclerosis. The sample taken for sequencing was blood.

The CDR3 reads CASSPPLAVYEQYF. The DNA for the CDR3 is TGTGCCAGCAGCCCACCACTAGCGGTCTACGAGCAGTACTTC. V and J are TRBV11-2 and TRBJ2-7; TRBD2 agrees at 8 bases. V was pared by 5 bases and J by 3 bases, with 6 bases of the junction left unmatched. This CDR3 contains 14 residues. Germline CDR1 is SGHAT and CDR2 is FQNNGV.